The clone carrying this T cell receptor beta chain was seen only a few times. The antigen is unknown. TCRdb itself ran the 5' RACE reads through MiXCR, one entry per CDR3 protein. This sample has 750,000 to 950,000 distinct CDR3 sequences, with more than 9% found just once. Germline-derived CDR1 and CDR2 are SGDLS and YYNGEE. The CDR3 sequence is 15 residues long. Between the trimmed V and J ends, which lost 0 bases and 1 base, there was a span of 8 bases. The data are from a study of identical twins. Study findings and constraints: In cord blood, abundant beta clonotypes had fewer insertions; memory showed no trend.

This sample was also put to use in a study of yellow fever vaccine responses in identical twins. From that paper: Twins showed a vaccine T cell response that reportedly seemed partly convergent, partly personalized.

Input material: PBMCs. This sequence joins TRBV9 and TRBJ2-1; D not resolved. The sequence was obtained from a woman between 18 and 29 years old in good health. DNA of the CDR3: TGTGCCAGCAGCGTAGATCTCGAGTCCTACAATGAGCAGTTCTTC. It codes for CASSVDLESYNEQFF.